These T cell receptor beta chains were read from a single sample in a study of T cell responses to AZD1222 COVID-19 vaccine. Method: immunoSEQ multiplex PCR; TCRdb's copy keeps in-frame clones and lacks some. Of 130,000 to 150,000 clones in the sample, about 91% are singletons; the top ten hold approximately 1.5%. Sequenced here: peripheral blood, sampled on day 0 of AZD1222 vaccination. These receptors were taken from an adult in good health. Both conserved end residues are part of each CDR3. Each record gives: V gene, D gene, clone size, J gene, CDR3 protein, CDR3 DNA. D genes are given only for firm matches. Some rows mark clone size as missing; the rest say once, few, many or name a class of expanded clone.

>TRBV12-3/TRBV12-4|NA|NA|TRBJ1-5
CASSNSNQPQHF
TGTGCCAGCAGCAATAGCAATCAGCCCCAGCATTTT
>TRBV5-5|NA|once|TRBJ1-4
CASSAEVAATNEKLFF
TGTGCCAGCAGCGCTGAGGTAGCAGCAACTAATGAAAAACTGTTTTTT
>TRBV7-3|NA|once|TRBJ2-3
CASSSRGQGKQYF
TGTGCCAGCAGCTCCCGGGGGCAGGGCAAGCAGTATTTT
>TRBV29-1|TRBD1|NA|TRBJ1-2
CSVETGGYYGYTF
TGCAGCGTCGAGACAGGGGGCTACTATGGCTACACCTTC
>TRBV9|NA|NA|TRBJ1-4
CASSVDSGPDSEKLFF
TGTGCCAGCAGCGTAGATTCAGGACCGGATAGTGAAAAACTGTTTTTT
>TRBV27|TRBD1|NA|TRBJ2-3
CASSSPTGIGTDTQYF
TGTGCCAGCAGCTCGCCGACAGGGATCGGCACAGATACGCAGTATTTT
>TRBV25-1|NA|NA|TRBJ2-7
CASSEAPPRGATYEQYF
TGTGCCAGCAGTGAAGCTCCCCCTCGAGGGGCTACCTACGAGCAGTACTTC
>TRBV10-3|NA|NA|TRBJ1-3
CAISEGDISGNTIYF
TGTGCCATCAGTGAAGGGGACATATCTGGAAACACCATATATTTT
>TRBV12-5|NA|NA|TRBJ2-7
CASGLASGRGTYEQYF
TGTGCTAGTGGTTTGGCCAGCGGTAGGGGGACCTACGAGCAGTACTTC
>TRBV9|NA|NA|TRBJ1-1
CASSVEDGSTEAFF
TGTGCCAGCAGCGTAGAGGATGGGTCCACTGAAGCTTTCTTT
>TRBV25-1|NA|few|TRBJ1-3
CASSEYSEGPGNTIYF
TGTGCCAGCAGTGAATATAGTGAGGGCCCGGGAAACACCATATATTTT
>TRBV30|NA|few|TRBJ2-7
CASGGEAGFYRQYF
TGTGCCTCCGGGGGCGAAGCGGGATTTTATAGGCAGTACTTC
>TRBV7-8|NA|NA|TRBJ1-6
CASSLDKGRESSYNSPLHF
TGTGCCAGCAGCTTAGATAAAGGCAGGGAGAGCTCCTATAATTCACCCCTCCACTTT
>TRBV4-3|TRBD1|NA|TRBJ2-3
CASSQETGLTDTQYF
TGCGCCAGCAGCCAAGAGACAGGGCTTACGGATACGCAGTATTTT
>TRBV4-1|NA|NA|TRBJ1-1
CASSQDRPDEAFF
TGCGCCAGCAGCCAAGATAGGCCGGATGAAGCTTTCTTT
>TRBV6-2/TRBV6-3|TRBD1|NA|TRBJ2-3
CASSRTPGTGTDTQYF
TGTGCCAGCAGCCGAACCCCCGGGACAGGGACCGATACGCAGTATTTT
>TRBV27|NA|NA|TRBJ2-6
CASSFLPISGANVLTF
TGTGCCAGCAGTTTCTTGCCGATCTCTGGGGCCAACGTCCTGACTTTC
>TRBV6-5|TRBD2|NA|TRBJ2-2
CASSYGGLGAGELFF
TGTGCCAGCAGTTACGGGGGACTAGGGGCCGGGGAGCTGTTTTTT
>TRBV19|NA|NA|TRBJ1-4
CASSTNKGGEKLFF
TGTGCCAGTAGTACGAACAAGGGAGGTGAAAAACTGTTTTTT
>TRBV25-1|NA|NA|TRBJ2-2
CASSELVGGELFF
TGTGCCAGCAGTGAATTAGTAGGGGGGGAGCTGTTTTTT
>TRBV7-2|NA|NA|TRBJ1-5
CASSLGWLGNQPQHF
TGTGCCAGCAGCTTAGGGTGGTTGGGCAATCAGCCCCAGCATTTT
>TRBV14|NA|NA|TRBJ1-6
CASRLGLNYNSPLHF
TGTGCCAGCAGGTTAGGACTGAACTATAATTCACCCCTCCACTTT
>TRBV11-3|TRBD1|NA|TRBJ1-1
CASSSPTGEAFF
TGTGCCAGCAGCTCTCCGACAGGGGAAGCTTTCTTT
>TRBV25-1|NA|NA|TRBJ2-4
CASSPGSLGIQYF
TGTGCCAGCAGCCCCGGGAGCCTTGGCATTCAGTACTTC
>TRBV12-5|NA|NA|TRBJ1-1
CASGLLDSRGAFF
TGTGCTAGTGGTTTGTTAGACAGTCGGGGAGCTTTCTTT
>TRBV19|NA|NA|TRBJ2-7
CASSIAIRGWHEQYF
TGTGCCAGTAGTATAGCGATCAGGGGTTGGCACGAGCAGTACTTC
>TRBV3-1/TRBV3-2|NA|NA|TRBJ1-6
CASSQRGVGNSPLHF
TGTGCCAGCAGCCAAAGGGGAGTAGGTAATTCACCCCTCCACTTT
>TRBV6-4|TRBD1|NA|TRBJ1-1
CARSEQSEGQGAFF
TGTGCCAGATCAGAACAGTCAGAAGGACAGGGGGCTTTCTTT
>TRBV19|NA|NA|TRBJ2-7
CASSMVGTSEQYF
TGTGCCAGTAGTATGGTAGGAACTTCGGAGCAGTACTTC
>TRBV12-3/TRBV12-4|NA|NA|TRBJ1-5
CASSYTGQPQHF
TGTGCCAGCAGTTATACGGGTCAGCCCCAGCATTTT
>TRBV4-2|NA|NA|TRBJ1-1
CASSQEVNTEAFF
TGTGCCAGCAGCCAAGAGGTTAATACTGAAGCTTTCTTT
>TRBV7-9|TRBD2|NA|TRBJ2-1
CATLFPGLAGNEQFF
TGTGCCACCCTTTTTCCGGGACTAGCGGGGAACGAGCAGTTCTTC
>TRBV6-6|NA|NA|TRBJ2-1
CASRRAESYNEQFF
TGTGCCAGCAGACGAGCGGAGTCCTACAATGAGCAGTTCTTC
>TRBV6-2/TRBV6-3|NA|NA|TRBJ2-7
CASSYSGGRGPYEQYF
TGTGCCAGCAGTTACTCGGGAGGCAGGGGCCCCTACGAGCAGTACTTC
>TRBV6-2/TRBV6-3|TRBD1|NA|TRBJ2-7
CASSQGQGAYEQYF
TGTGCCAGCAGCCAGGGACAGGGGGCCTACGAGCAGTACTTC
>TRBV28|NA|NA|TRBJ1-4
CASSSPGGATNEKLFF
TGTGCCAGCAGTTCCCCGGGTGGTGCAACTAATGAAAAACTGTTTTTT
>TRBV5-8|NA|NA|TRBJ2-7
CASSLVVEQYF
TGTGCCAGCAGCTTAGTGGTCGAGCAGTACTTC
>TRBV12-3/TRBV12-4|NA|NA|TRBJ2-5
CASSPTWVGTQYF
TGTGCCAGCAGCCCAACCTGGGTGGGGACCCAGTACTTC
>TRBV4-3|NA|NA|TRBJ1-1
CASSQFPGTPPLTGEAFF
TGCGCCAGCAGCCAATTTCCTGGGACCCCGCCCCTGACGGGCGAAGCTTTCTTT
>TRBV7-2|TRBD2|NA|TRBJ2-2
CASTVSGGEGGELFF
TGTGCCAGCACCGTTAGCGGGGGCGAAGGCGGGGAGCTGTTTTTT
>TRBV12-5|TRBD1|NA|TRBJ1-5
CASGLGRGQLQPQHF
TGTGCTAGTGGTTTAGGCAGGGGGCAACTTCAGCCCCAGCATTTT
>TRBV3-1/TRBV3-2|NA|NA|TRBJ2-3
CASSPGGISTDTQYF
TGTGCCAGCAGCCCAGGGGGGATCAGCACAGATACGCAGTATTTT
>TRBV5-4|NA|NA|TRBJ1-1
CASSREFSEAFF
TGTGCCAGCAGCCGGGAGTTCTCTGAAGCTTTCTTT
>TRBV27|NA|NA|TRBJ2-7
CASSSWTVPYEQYF
TGTGCCAGCAGTTCCTGGACGGTACCCTACGAGCAGTACTTC
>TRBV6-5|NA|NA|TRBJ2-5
CASMDSGRQETQYF
TGTGCCAGCATGGATTCGGGTCGTCAAGAGACCCAGTACTTC
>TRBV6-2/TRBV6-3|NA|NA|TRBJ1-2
CASSYEDAGIIYGYTF
TGTGCCAGCAGTTATGAGGATGCAGGTATTATCTATGGCTACACCTTC
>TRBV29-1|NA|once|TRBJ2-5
CSVVGSRETQYF
TGCAGCGTTGTGGGGTCCCGAGAGACCCAGTACTTC
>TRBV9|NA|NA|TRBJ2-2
CASSVDVGAGELFF
TGTGCCAGCAGCGTAGATGTCGGCGCCGGGGAGCTGTTTTTT
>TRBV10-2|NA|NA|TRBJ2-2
CASREDSYTGELFF
TGCGCCAGCAGAGAGGACAGCTACACCGGGGAGCTGTTTTTT
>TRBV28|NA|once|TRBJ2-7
CASSLLPGKGEQYF
TGTGCCAGCAGTTTATTACCAGGGAAGGGCGAGCAGTACTTC
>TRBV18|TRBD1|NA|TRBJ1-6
CASSRDREASPLHF
TGTGCCAGCTCACGGGACAGGGAAGCTTCACCCCTCCACTTT
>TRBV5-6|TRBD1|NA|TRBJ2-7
CASSFGTGLSEQYF
TGTGCCAGCAGCTTTGGGACAGGGTTGTCCGAGCAGTACTTC
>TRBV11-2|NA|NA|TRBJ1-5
CASSLGGGLFGESNQPQHF
TGTGCCAGCAGCTTAGGCGGTGGACTCTTCGGGGAGAGCAATCAGCCCCAGCATTTT
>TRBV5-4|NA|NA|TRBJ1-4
CASSFDSRGAGNEKLFF
TGTGCCAGCAGCTTTGACTCTCGGGGTGCCGGTAATGAAAAACTGTTTTTT
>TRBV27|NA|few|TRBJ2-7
CASSSKRMYTYEQYF
TGTGCCAGCAGTTCTAAGCGGATGTATACCTACGAGCAGTACTTC
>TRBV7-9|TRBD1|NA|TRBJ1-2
CASSSSGQGGGGYTF
TGTGCCAGCAGCTCCTCAGGACAGGGAGGGGGAGGCTACACCTTC
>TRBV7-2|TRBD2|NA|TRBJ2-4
CASSFDSGTRNIQYF
TGTGCCAGCAGTTTTGACTCCGGGACTAGAAACATTCAGTACTTC
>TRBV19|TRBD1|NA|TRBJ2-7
CASQDRAYEQYF
TGTGCCAGTCAAGACAGGGCGTACGAGCAGTACTTC
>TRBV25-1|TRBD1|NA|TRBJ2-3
CASSRTGYTDTQYF
TGTGCCAGCAGCCGGACAGGGTACACAGATACGCAGTATTTT